The rows below give T cell receptor beta chains drawn from one sample of a study of shared clonotypes between healthy human individuals. Repertoires were generated with immunoSEQ multiplex PCR, while TCRdb's copy carries only in-frame clones and drops some. Of 850,000 to 1,200,000 clones listed, around 76% are singletons. What was sequenced was memory CD4+ T cells sorted from blood. The receptors derive from a young man in good health. CDR3s leave out the opening cysteine and the closing phenylalanine or tryptophan.

CDR3 protein,J gene,V gene
ASSPRTTREQY,TRBJ2-7,TRBV18
ASSLGSGGRNEQF,TRBJ2-1,TRBV5-1
ASSLHRPPIAGGGSDTQY,TRBJ2-3,TRBV28
ASSKEGGQGGNEKLF,TRBJ1-4,TRBV5-1
ASSSQISYGYT,TRBJ1-2,TRBV28
ASSLGGTGGFTEAF,TRBJ1-1,TRBV11-2
ASDAVRVKQPQH,TRBJ1-5,TRBV27
ASSTRDRNFLAF,TRBJ1-1,TRBV21-1
ASSPGQGSTDTQY,TRBJ2-3,TRBV7-2
AISELAGAGEQY,TRBJ2-7,TRBV10-3
ASSSSARTDTQY,TRBJ2-3,TRBV7-2
ASSSGQSAPDTQY,TRBJ2-3,TRBV5-1
AWRRSTAKSYGYT,TRBJ1-2,TRBV30
ASSFGGANSPLH,TRBJ1-6,TRBV28
ASSRTSGQETQY,TRBJ2-5,TRBV5-1
TSSAGGSSYNSPLH,TRBJ1-6,TRBV7-2
ASSSMGQVTSYEQY,TRBJ2-7,TRBV5-4
ASSLGMGEQY,TRBJ2-7,TRBV5-4
ARSLFGTGPDQPQH,TRBJ1-5,TRBV5-3
ASSLLPFSADTQY,TRBJ2-3,TRBV7-3
ASSAGRTSGYTGELF,TRBJ2-2,TRBV6-1
ASSEAVRTGELF,TRBJ2-2,TRBV6-1
ASSPEGQGYGYT,TRBJ1-2,TRBV18
ASSQDWRLARETQY,TRBJ2-5,TRBV4-3
ASSSLTGSVGAF,TRBJ1-1,TRBV5-6
ASGGEQNQPQH,TRBJ1-5,TRBV2
ASSQDLTLVSEQY,TRBJ2-7,TRBV4-3
ASSFGGEQF,TRBJ2-1,TRBV7-9
ASNRRGLAGTEETQY,TRBJ2-5,TRBV7-2
ASSFLNSPLH,TRBJ1-6,TRBV7-2
ASSLGQRTSNYGYT,TRBJ1-2,TRBV5-1